This TCR beta chain was found in a study of blood T cell repertoires in COVID-19. For the study at large: Samples representing acute and convalescent COVID-19 were sourced from the United States, Italy and Spain.

Per the study methods: Amplification from reference gene primers served as the basis for estimated nucleated cell counts. Clones were sequenced by immunoSEQ multiplex PCR, and TCRdb holds only the in-frame ones, with some missing. V, J and clone size were drawn from that table, and D and trimming were deduced from the DNA. Here the sample spans around 100,000 clones, around four fifths being singletons. Sequenced: peripheral blood. The receptor was isolated from a woman aged 70-85 years with acute or convalescent COVID-19.

In DNA form, the CDR3 reads TGTGCCAGCAGCCAAGAGAGAACACTCCAGGGAGGGTATGGCTACACCTTC. The encoded protein is CASSQERTLQGGYGYTF. V is TRBV3-1 (or the pseudogene TRBV3-2) and J is TRBJ1-2; possible D gene TRBD1, 5 bases. In germline, CDR1 is LGHDT, CDR2 YNNKEL (reference sequence). The CDR3 is made up of 17 amino acids. Trimming shortened V by 0 bases and J by 5 bases, and 19 bases separated the two germline ends.